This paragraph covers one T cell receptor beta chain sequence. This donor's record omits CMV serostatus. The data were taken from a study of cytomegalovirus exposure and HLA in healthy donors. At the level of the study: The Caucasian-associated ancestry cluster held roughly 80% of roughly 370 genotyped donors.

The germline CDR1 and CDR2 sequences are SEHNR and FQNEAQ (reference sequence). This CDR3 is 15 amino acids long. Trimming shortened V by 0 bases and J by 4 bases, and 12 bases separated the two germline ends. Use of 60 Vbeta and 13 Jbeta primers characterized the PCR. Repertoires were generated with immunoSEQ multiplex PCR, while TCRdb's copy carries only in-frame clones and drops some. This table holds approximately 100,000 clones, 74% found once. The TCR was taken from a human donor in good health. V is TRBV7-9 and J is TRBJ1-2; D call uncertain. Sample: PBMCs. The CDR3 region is CASSLAETNRYGYTF. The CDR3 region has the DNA TGTGCCAGCAGCTTAGCGGAAACTAACCGCTATGGCTACACCTTC.